This T cell receptor beta chain emerged from a study of regulatory T cells in long-lasting Graves disease. Comment on this clonotype: Its antigen is unknown. This may come from a read error, since a much larger clone is one base off.

Regarding the study as a whole: The persistent group shared fewer than 3,500 public clonotypes, more than the 850 to 1,000 shared by new patients. Investigators studied peripheral blood only, not thyroid tissue.

Indicated time point: newly diagnosed GD, antithyroid drugs for less than 3 months. RNA isolated from PBMCs was used to make the TCR library. Construction of the TCR beta libraries employed iRepertoire HTBI primers in conjunction with Arm-PCR of CDR3 regions. TCRdb re-called the multiplex PCR reads through MiXCR, storing one row per CDR3 protein. The table includes hundreds of thousands of distinct CDR3 sequences, over 12% detected once. The CDR3 sequence is 16 residues long. Germline CDR1 reads SGHRS; CDR2 reads YFSETQ. V dropped 4 bases and J dropped 4; count of bases not matched to a gene: 11. These same records also appear under a second study, on T cells in Graves' hyperthyroidism and ophthalmopathy.

The sample consisted of peripheral blood mononuclear cells (PBMCs), taken at new diagnosis, from a patient treated with antithyroid drugs. The chain has TRBV5-1 and TRBJ2-3; 8 nucleotides line up with TRBD2. The source is a woman in her thirties or forties with Graves disease. The CDR3 region is CASSQGQAGEADTQYF. CDR3 coding DNA: TGCGCCAGCAGCCAGGGACAAGCGGGAGAGGCAGATACGCAGTATTTT.